These T cell receptor beta chains were read from a single sample in a study of T cells expressing NK-cell markers. TCRdb reprocessed the 5' RACE reads, with one entry per CDR3 protein and no DNA. The sample's table shows hundreds of thousands of distinct CDR3 sequences. The sequencing sample was made of blood T cells: a sorted CD56 or NKG2C T cell subset, CD4+ or CD8+ T cells, or bulk PBMC T cells (not recorded which). All receptors derive from a man aged 18-75 years in good health. The CDR3 runs from the conserved cysteine through the conserved F or W. The order of the fields is V gene, J gene, CDR3 protein.

>TRBV5-1|TRBJ2-3
CASSHGLAGSSTDTQYF
>TRBV12-3/TRBV12-4|TRBJ2-2
CASRDRHTGELFF
>TRBV15|TRBJ2-1
CATSRDGGSRYNEQFF
>TRBV28|TRBJ2-5
CASSVTSGGKTQYF
>TRBV12-3/TRBV12-4|TRBJ2-2
CASRPGTSGHGAGELFF
>TRBV5-1|TRBJ2-7
CASSIDRATTYEQYF
>TRBV5-1|TRBJ1-4
CASSLTGNEKLFF
>TRBV4-1|TRBJ1-1
CASSQGASLNTEAFF
>TRBV1|TRBJ2-5
CTSSQDPLAASQETQYF
>TRBV7-8|TRBJ2-3
CASSLAGLSDTQYF
>TRBV27|TRBJ2-7
CASRVHGLGSYEQYF
>TRBV5-1|TRBJ2-1
CASSLLGVAGGLYNEQFF
>TRBV3-1|TRBJ2-3
CASSQDPGGRWKYF
>TRBV7-2|TRBJ2-5
CASSPAPTKGETQYF
>TRBV12-3/TRBV12-4|TRBJ2-1
CASSFSGGRDNEQFF
>TRBV6-2/TRBV6-3|TRBJ2-5
CASRDPGNKETQYF
>TRBV7-9|TRBJ1-6
CASNIQGRYNSPLHF
>TRBV12-3/TRBV12-4|TRBJ2-1
CASSLGRPEGEQFF
>TRBV18|TRBJ1-1
CASSPGQINTEAFF
>TRBV6-1|TRBJ1-3
CASRPRIGSGNTIYF
>TRBV2|TRBJ1-2
CASSANTPYGYTF
>TRBV6-2/TRBV6-3|TRBJ2-7
CASSRARDYLYEQYF
>TRBV27|TRBJ1-1
CASSLRPTRVGNTEAFF
>TRBV28|TRBJ2-7
CASSFESHSYEQYF
>TRBV3-1|TRBJ2-4
CASRGRAKNIQYF
>TRBV2|TRBJ2-7
CASRSSGGGYEQYF
>TRBV7-2|TRBJ2-5
CASSLNRVHQYF
>TRBV18|TRBJ1-2
CASSKNRDRAAFGYTF
>TRBV5-1|TRBJ2-2
CASSLTRQGAGGELFF
>TRBV7-2|TRBJ2-3
CASSPQGYVTDTQYF
>TRBV12-3/TRBV12-4|TRBJ1-6
CASSTGNPYNSPLHF
>TRBV5-5|TRBJ1-3
CASSLAAIGNTIYF
>TRBV10-2|TRBJ1-3
CASSENGNTIYF
>TRBV3-1|TRBJ2-5
CASSWGGGSGAQETQYF
>TRBV9|TRBJ2-2
CASSVNPGNTGELFF
>TRBV3-1|TRBJ2-5
CASSQEVGTSGTQETQYF